Listed below are T cell receptor beta chains from one sample, sequenced in a study of shared clonotypes between healthy human individuals. Profiling relied on immunoSEQ multiplex PCR, and the TCRdb table lists in-frame clones only, not all of them. Here the sample spans around 510,000 clones, roughly 79% being singletons. Sequencing was performed on PBMCs. The receptors were gathered from a woman in her thirties or forties in good health. Some clones in this sample may be carry-over from other donors' samples. The CDR3 runs from the conserved cysteine through the conserved F or W. D genes are given only for firm matches. Expanded clones get a size class; other rows say once, few or many, or leave the size out.

TGCGCCAGCAGAAGACAGGGGCAGGACCAAGAGACCCAGTACTTC | CASRRQGQDQETQYF | TRBV5-1 | . | 15 | TRBJ2-5 | TRBD1
TGTGCCAGTAGTCAAGCGGGGGATGGTCAGGCAGCTTTCTTT | CASSQAGDGQAAFF | TRBV19 | few | 14 | TRBJ1-1 | .
TGTGCCAGCACACTGGGCCTCCTGGGTAGTTCCTACGAGCAGTACTTC | CASTLGLLGSSYEQYF | TRBV27 | . | 16 | TRBJ2-7 | .
TGTGCCAGCAGCTTGACGCGGGAGTCATATGTTGGTACAGATACGCAGTATTTT | CASSLTRESYVGTDTQYF | TRBV5-6 | . | 18 | TRBJ2-3 | TRBD2
TGTGCCAGCAGTCCCTCCCCAAGCGGGGAGCTGTTTTTT | CASSPSPSGELFF | TRBV6-1 | . | 13 | TRBJ2-2 | .
TGTGCCAGCAGCCAAGAAGGGCAGCCAAGCACAGATACGCAGTATTTT | CASSQEGQPSTDTQYF | TRBV4-2 | . | 16 | TRBJ2-3 | .
TGTGCCAGCTCACCCCGGGCGGGAGGTCGGAATGAGCAGTTCTTC | CASSPRAGGRNEQFF | TRBV18 | . | 15 | TRBJ2-1 | TRBD2
TGTGCCAGCGGGATACAGGGGGACTACGAGCAGTACTTC | CASGIQGDYEQYF | TRBV7-9 | . | 13 | TRBJ2-7 | TRBD1
TGTGCCAGCAGATTTCAACCGGAGTCCCGTTCCTATAATTCACCCCTCCACTTT | CASRFQPESRSYNSPLHF | TRBV11-3 | . | 18 | TRBJ1-6 | .
TGTGCCAGCAGCCCTGGAACAGGGGGCGCTTCGTACGAGCAGTACTTC | CASSPGTGGASYEQYF | TRBV7-3 | . | 16 | TRBJ2-7 | TRBD1
TGTGCCAGCAGCTTCGGAAACAATGAGCAGTTCTTC | CASSFGNNEQFF | TRBV7-9 | . | 12 | TRBJ2-1 | .
TGTGCCAGCAGCCCCACTAGCGGGAGTGATGATGAGCAGTTCTTC | CASSPTSGSDDEQFF | TRBV7-9 | . | 15 | TRBJ2-1 | TRBD2
TGTGCCAGCAGCGTACGACAGGGTATTGCGGACACCGGGGAGCTGTTTTTT | CASSVRQGIADTGELFF | TRBV9 | many | 17 | TRBJ2-2 | TRBD1
TGTGCCAGCAACACCCGGGGGTTCCATAATTCACCCCTCCACTTT | CASNTRGFHNSPLHF | TRBV7-2 | once | 15 | TRBJ1-6 | .
TGTGCCAGCAGTGAAGTTGGGGGGGACTACAATGAGCAGTTCTTC | CASSEVGGDYNEQFF | TRBV6-1 | . | 15 | TRBJ2-1 | TRBD2
TGTGTCAGCAGCTTCCAGGGGGCTTCTGGCTACACCTTC | CVSSFQGASGYTF | TRBV5-4 | . | 13 | TRBJ1-2 | TRBD1
TGCGCCAGCAGCCAAGTGGCAGGGGAGGGACACTATGGCTACACCTTC | CASSQVAGEGHYGYTF | TRBV4-1 | . | 16 | TRBJ1-2 | .
TGTGCCAGCAGTGGGGACAGACAAGAGACCCAGTACTTC | CASSGDRQETQYF | TRBV2 | . | 13 | TRBJ2-5 | TRBD1
TGTGCCAGCAGCTCGGATCGACAGGGTCTAGCCAAAAACATTCAGTACTTC | CASSSDRQGLAKNIQYF | TRBV5-6 | . | 17 | TRBJ2-4 | TRBD1
TGTGCCAGCAAGGTCCCGTCAGGAGGCTACACCTTC | CASKVPSGGYTF | TRBV28 | . | 12 | TRBJ1-2 | .
TGCGCCAGCAGCCAAGGAACAGGGGGTAACTATGGCTACACCTTC | CASSQGTGGNYGYTF | TRBV4-3 | once | 15 | TRBJ1-2 | TRBD1
TGTGCCTGGAGGGTGAGGGGGAACTATGGCTACACCTTC | CAWRVRGNYGYTF | TRBV30 | . | 13 | TRBJ1-2 | .
TGTGCCAGCACCCAGGGGAATACCTACGAGCAGTACTTC | CASTQGNTYEQYF | TRBV11-2 | . | 13 | TRBJ2-7 | .
TGTGCCAGCAGCCCTGGCTCTGGCTCCTACAATGAGCAGTTCTTC | CASSPGSGSYNEQFF | TRBV7-2 | once | 15 | TRBJ2-1 | .
TGCGCCAGCAGCTTGGCCCAGGCAGGGCCAGACTACGAGCAGTACTTC | CASSLAQAGPDYEQYF | TRBV5-1 | . | 16 | TRBJ2-7 | .
TGTGCCAGCAACCGAGACAGGGATGGGTACGAGCAGTACTTC | CASNRDRDGYEQYF | TRBV7-9 | . | 14 | TRBJ2-7 | TRBD1
TGTGCCAGCAGCGTAGTCGGAGACACCCAAGAGACCCAGTACTTC | CASSVVGDTQETQYF | TRBV9 | once | 15 | TRBJ2-5 | .
TGTGCCAGCAGTGCCCTACAAAGCTATGGCTACACCTTC | CASSALQSYGYTF | TRBV28 | once | 13 | TRBJ1-2 | .
TGTGCCTGGGGCGGTCGGGGTCGACCAAATGAAAAACTGTTTTTT | CAWGGRGRPNEKLFF | TRBV30 | once | 15 | TRBJ1-4 | .
TGTGCCAGCAACCCCTCCGGGTCCCCCGACGAGCAGTACTTC | CASNPSGSPDEQYF | TRBV9 | . | 14 | TRBJ2-7 | .
TGTGCCAGTAGTGGACTAGCGGGAAGCTCCTACAATGAGCAGTTCTTC | CASSGLAGSSYNEQFF | TRBV19 | . | 16 | TRBJ2-1 | TRBD2
TGTGCCAGCAGCCGTTTAGCGGGCCCCTCCTACGAGCAGTACTTC | CASSRLAGPSYEQYF | TRBV7-2 | few | 15 | TRBJ2-7 | TRBD2
TGTGCCAGCAGCTTAGTCGGAGCGGGAGTCGACGAGCAGTACTTC | CASSLVGAGVDEQYF | TRBV7-9 | . | 15 | TRBJ2-7 | TRBD2
TGTGCCAGCAGTTACTCCCCATACGAGCAGTACTTC | CASSYSPYEQYF | TRBV6-5 | . | 12 | TRBJ2-7 | .
TGTGCCAGCAGCTTCTCGGCCGGGAAGACCCAGTACTTC | CASSFSAGKTQYF | TRBV11-1 | . | 13 | TRBJ2-5 | .
TGTGCCAGCAGCGCTCACCAAGGACAGGCAGTTAATGAAAAACTGTTTTTT | CASSAHQGQAVNEKLFF | TRBV9 | . | 17 | TRBJ1-4 | TRBD1
TGTGCCAGTGTGCACCCGATGAACACTGAAGCTTTCTTT | CASVHPMNTEAFF | TRBV28 | . | 13 | TRBJ1-1 | .
TGTGCCAGCAGCTTGTCTAGCGGGAGGGACGAGCAGTACTTC | CASSLSSGRDEQYF | TRBV5-4 | . | 14 | TRBJ2-7 | TRBD2
TGTGCCAGCAGTGCCCTCAGGACAGACACCGGGGAGCTGTTTTTT | CASSALRTDTGELFF | TRBV6-1 | . | 15 | TRBJ2-2 | .
TGTGCCAGCAGCTTAAGGGGCGAGGAGGACGAGCAGTACTTC | CASSLRGEEDEQYF | TRBV7-2 | . | 14 | TRBJ2-7 | .
TGTGCCAGCAGTGGGGACAGGGCAGACCCCCTATCCTATGGCTACACCTTC | CASSGDRADPLSYGYTF | TRBV2 | . | 17 | TRBJ1-2 | TRBD1
TGTGCCAGCAGCCCCGCCGGGACTAGCGGGATATTTTCCTACAATGAGCAGTTCTTC | CASSPAGTSGIFSYNEQFF | TRBV4-2 | . | 19 | TRBJ2-1 | TRBD2
TGCGCCAGCAGCTTGGGCGAACCGAGGGAGACCCAGTACTTC | CASSLGEPRETQYF | TRBV5-1 | few | 14 | TRBJ2-5 | .
TGTGCCAGCAGCTGGAGCGGGAGCACCGGGGAGCTGTTTTTT | CASSWSGSTGELFF | TRBV7-9 | . | 14 | TRBJ2-2 | TRBD2
TGTGCCAGCAGTACCGGGACAGGTTCCTACAATGAGCAGTTCTTC | CASSTGTGSYNEQFF | TRBV6-1 | many | 15 | TRBJ2-1 | TRBD1
TGTGCCAGCAGCCACCCCCGGACTAGCGGACTCTACAATGAGCAGTTCTTC | CASSHPRTSGLYNEQFF | TRBV2 | . | 17 | TRBJ2-1 | TRBD2
TGTGCCAGCAGCCTAGGGACTGGGAACACTGAAGCTTTCTTT | CASSLGTGNTEAFF | TRBV7-6 | once | 14 | TRBJ1-1 | .
TGTGCCAGCCGCTGGAGCAATCAGCCCCAGCATTTT | CASRWSNQPQHF | TRBV28 | once | 12 | TRBJ1-5 | .
TGTGCCAGCAGCTTAAACAGGGTCTCACAATTGCAGTACTTC | CASSLNRVSQLQYF | TRBV7-2 | . | 14 | TRBJ2-7 | .
TGCGCCAGCAGCCCCGGGACCGCAAGGCGGGTCTATGGCTACACCTTC | CASSPGTARRVYGYTF | TRBV5-1 | . | 16 | TRBJ1-2 | .
TGTGCCAGCAGTTTTAAGGACCTCTATGAGCAGTTCTTC | CASSFKDLYEQFF | TRBV2 | once | 13 | TRBJ2-1 | .
TGTGCCAGCAGCTTAGGCGCCAGTCAGTATAGCAATCAGCCCCAGCATTTT | CASSLGASQYSNQPQHF | TRBV11-2 | once | 17 | TRBJ1-5 | .